This is a list of T cell receptor beta chains from one sample in a study of metastatic and nonmetastatic thyroid tumors. With MiXCR, TCRdb reprocessed the PCR reads. This table holds approximately 35,000 clones, less than 14% found once. Sequences were obtained from blood. Receptor source: a female donor with papillary thyroid cancer or a benign thyroid nodule (not recorded which). Some clones in this sample may be carry-over from other donors' samples. The CDR3 runs from the conserved cysteine through the conserved F or W. A D gene is named only where the DNA matches it firmly. Rows give clone size only sometimes, using once, few, many, or a class for an expanded clone.

TRBV27	-	TRBJ2-3	many	TGTGCCAGCAGTCCCTGGACAAGAGGTGTCGGGACAGATACGCAGTATTTT	CASSPWTRGVGTDTQYF
TRBV11-2	-	TRBJ2-7	many	TGTGCCAGCAGCCCAGCAGGGGTGTACAACTACGAGCAGTACTTC	CASSPAGVYNYEQYF
TRBV20-1	-	TRBJ2-5	many	TGCAGTGCTAGAGATTCAAGGACTCCGTGGCGAGGGGAGACCCAGTACTTC	CSARDSRTPWRGETQYF
TRBV7-2	TRBD1	TRBJ2-3	many	TGTGCCAGCAGCCTTGGGACAGGGGGTAAGACAGATACGCAGTATTTT	CASSLGTGGKTDTQYF
TRBV5-1	TRBD1	TRBJ2-5	many	TGCGCCAGCAGCTTGGTACAGGGGGTCCGAGAGACCCAGTACTTC	CASSLVQGVRETQYF
TRBV30	TRBD1	TRBJ1-1	-	TGTGCCTGGGACAGAGACAGGGGCGTCACTGAAGCTTTCTTT	CAWDRDRGVTEAFF
TRBV7-3	-	TRBJ2-3	many	TGTGCCAGCAGCTTAGGCTCGGGGCTCACAGATACGCAGTATTTT	CASSLGSGLTDTQYF
TRBV13	-	TRBJ1-5	many	TGTGCCAGCAGCCCTACCGTAGGGTACAATCAGCCCCAGCATTTT	CASSPTVGYNQPQHF
TRBV6-2/TRBV6-3	-	TRBJ1-1	few	TGTGCCAGCACCCCTTTGGTGGGTGCCCGTGGAGCTTTCTTT	CASTPLVGARGAFF
TRBV28	-	TRBJ1-1	many	TGTGCCAGCGGACTCACAGAGGCCGCAGGGAGAGGTGAAGCTTTCTTT	CASGLTEAAGRGEAFF
TRBV4-3	-	TRBJ1-1	many	TGCGCCAGCAGCCAAGAGGGGGGGCGTGGGGAGAACACTGAAGCTTTCTTT	CASSQEGGRGENTEAFF